The 16 T cell receptor beta chains below come from one sample, sequenced in a study of monozygotic twins with inflammatory bowel disease. TCRdb reprocessed the 5' RACE reads, keeping one entry per CDR3 protein, no DNA. The record lists 300,000 to 400,000 distinct CDR3 sequences, of which the ten most abundant hold 2.6%. The sequencing input was blood. The receptors originated from a human donor with ulcerative colitis or Crohn's disease, or a healthy co-twin of an affected twin (not recorded which).

The gene calls are TRBV20-1 and TRBJ2-1; TCRdb's assignment of TRBD2 cannot be checked, as there is no DNA. The CDR3 runs to 14 residues. Germline V gene data show CDR1 as DFQATT and CDR2 as SNEGSKA (reference sequence). The chain's CDR3 is CSALTGGRWNEQFF.

The chain joins TRBV11-2 to TRBJ1-2; without DNA, the TCRdb call of TRBD1 cannot be checked. The CDR3 is 14 residues long. Germline loops: CDR1 SGHAT, CDR2 FQNNGV. The CDR3 protein is CASSSGATNYGYTF.

The genes are TRBV2 and TRBJ1-6; there is no DNA to check the TCRdb D call of TRBD1. CDR3 length: 13 residues. Per germline, CDR1 SNHLY and CDR2 FYNNEI. The CDR3 sequence: CANAGQGNSPLHF.

The rearrangement links TRBV12-3 or TRBV12-4 to TRBJ2-3; without DNA, the TCRdb call of TRBD2 cannot be checked. CDR3 length: 16 residues. The CDR3 spells CASRVTSGGPVNTQYF.

This sequence joins TRBV5-1 and TRBJ2-3; TCRdb gives TRBD2 as the D gene, but with no DNA this cannot be confirmed. Germline V gene lookup returns CDR1 SGHRS and CDR2 YFSETQ. This CDR3 comprises 15 residues. CDR3 amino acids: CASSLRPGPPGTQYF.

The rearrangement uses TRBV5-5 and TRBJ1-4. The CDR3 extends over 16 amino acids. Germline lookup yields CDR1 SGHKS and CDR2 YYEKEE (reference sequence). The CDR3 reads CASSLGGGSVSEKLFF.

The V and J genes are TRBV15 and TRBJ2-7; the TRBD1 assignment by TCRdb is unverifiable without DNA. Germline V lookup: CDR1 LNHNV, CDR2 YYDKDF (reference sequence). This CDR3 has 14 residues. The CDR3: CATSREYRAHEQYF.

The chain joins TRBV20-1 to TRBJ1-1; TCRdb selects TRBD1, and the lack of DNA leaves this call unchecked. Germline V gene lookup returns CDR1 DFQATT and CDR2 SNEGSKA (reference sequence). This CDR3 is built from 14 residues. The CDR3 sequence: CSAPIRGDNTEAFF.

The CDR3 here is CASSLLAGGTFAGELFF. V is TRBV5-6 and J is TRBJ2-2; TCRdb names TRBD2, which stays unverified in the absence of DNA. This CDR3 has 17 residues. Per germline, CDR1 SGHDT and CDR2 YYEEEE.

This chain's CDR3 is CASSPGGNSYNSPLHF. The V and J genes are TRBV28 and TRBJ1-6; TCRdb calls TRBD1, which cannot be checked without DNA. Germline V lookup: CDR1 MDHEN, CDR2 SYDVKM. The CDR3 consists of 16 residues. Complete variable domain (other parts from reference TRBV28 and TRBJ1-6): DVKVTQSSRYLVKRTGEKVFLECVQDMDHENMFWYRQDPGLGLRLIYFSYDVKMKEKGDIPEGYSVSREKKERFSLILESASTNQTSMYLCASSPGGNSYNSPLHFGNGTRLTVT.

The chain is built from TRBV5-5 and TRBJ2-7; TCRdb selects TRBD1, and the lack of DNA leaves this call unchecked. The CDR3 runs to 18 residues. The germline V gene has CDR1 SGHKS and CDR2 YYEKEE (reference sequence). The CDR3 sequence: CASSLDQHGAGRTYEQYF.

The chain carries TRBV29-1 and TRBJ2-7; TCRdb's D call, TRBD1, is unchecked because there is no DNA. Germline V gene data show CDR1 as SQVTM and CDR2 as ANQGSEA. This CDR3 is built from 14 residues. CDR3 in amino acids: CSVTPGQGVYEQYF.

The CDR3 is CSANRDSYEQYF. The chain combines TRBV20-1 with TRBJ2-7; the TRBD1 assignment by TCRdb is unverifiable without DNA. Germline V gene lookup returns CDR1 DFQATT and CDR2 SNEGSKA (reference sequence). The CDR3 loop spans 12 amino acids.

The chain is built from TRBV4-3 and TRBJ2-1. The germline V gene encodes CDR1 LGHNA and CDR2 YSLEER. The CDR3 sequence is 16 residues long. The CDR3: CASSQVGTISYNEQFF.

The V and J genes are TRBV29-1 and TRBJ1-4; TCRdb calls TRBD1, which cannot be checked without DNA. CDR1 is SQVTM and CDR2 is ANQGSEA in the germline V gene. This CDR3 contains 15 residues. The CDR3 region is CSVRTGEVGTEKLFF. Combining the CDR3 with reference TRBV29-1 and TRBJ1-4 gives the whole variable domain SAVISQKPSRDICQRGTSLTIQCQVDSQVTMMFWYRQQPGQSLTLIATANQGSEATYESGFVIDKFPISRPNLTFSTLTVSNMSPEDSSIYLCSVRTGEVGTEKLFFGSGTQLSVL.

This rearrangement joins TRBV4-3 to TRBJ2-1; TCRdb's D call of TRBD2 is untestable without DNA. The germline gives CDR1 LGHNA, CDR2 YSLEER. This CDR3 is built from 20 residues. CDR3 protein: CASSQDPPLTTSGGYNEQFF.